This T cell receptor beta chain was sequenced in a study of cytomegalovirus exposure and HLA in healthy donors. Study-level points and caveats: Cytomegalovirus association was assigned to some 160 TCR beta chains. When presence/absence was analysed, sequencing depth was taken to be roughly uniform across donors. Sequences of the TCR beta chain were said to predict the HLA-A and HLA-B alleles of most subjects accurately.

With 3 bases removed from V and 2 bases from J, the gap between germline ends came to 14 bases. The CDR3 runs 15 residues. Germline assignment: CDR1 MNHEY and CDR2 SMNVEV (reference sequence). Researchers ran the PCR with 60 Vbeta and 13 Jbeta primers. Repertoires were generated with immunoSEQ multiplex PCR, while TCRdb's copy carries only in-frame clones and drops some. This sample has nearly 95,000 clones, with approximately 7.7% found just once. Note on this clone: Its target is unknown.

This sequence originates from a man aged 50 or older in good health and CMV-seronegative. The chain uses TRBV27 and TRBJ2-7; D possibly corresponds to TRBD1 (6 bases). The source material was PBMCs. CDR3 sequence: CASSFAGVLTYEQYF. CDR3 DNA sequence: TGTGCCAGCAGTTTCGCAGGGGTATTGACCTACGAGCAGTACTTC.